These 5 T cell receptor beta chains came from one sample sequenced in a study of cytomegalovirus exposure and HLA in healthy donors. Primers for the PCR totalled 60 Vbeta and 13 Jbeta. Sequenced by immunoSEQ multiplex PCR; TCRdb stores in-frame clones only, minus some. The table includes 180,000 or so clones, 75% detected once. Sequencing was performed on PBMCs. The receptors derive from a male donor in good health and CMV-seronegative.

This clone was picked up a small number of times. CDR3 loop: CASSSPTGVETQYF. CDR3 nucleotide sequence: TGTGCCAGCAGTTCCCCAACAGGGGTGGAGACCCAGTACTTC. The chain is built from TRBV6-5 and TRBJ2-5; 7 positions match TRBD1. The CDR3 consists of 14 residues. Germline V gives CDR1 MNHEY, CDR2 SVGAGI. J lost 5 bases, V lost 4 bases, and 7 bases had no gene match.

The gene calls are TRBV6-4 and TRBJ2-1, with TRBD2 matching 9 bases. V shed 4 bases and J 8 bases; nucleotides not matched to a gene: 9. Germline V CDR1 and CDR2: MRHNA, SNTAGT. This CDR3 is 15 amino acids long. The DNA of the CDR3 is TGTGCCAGCAGTGGAGGGCTAGCGGGATCGGATGAGCAGTTCTTC. Protein sequence: CASSGGLAGSDEQFF.

This clone showed up just a few times. V usage is TRBV6-1 and J usage is TRBJ2-1; 8 bases map to TRBD2. CDR1 and CDR2 from the germline V gene are MNHNS and SASEGT. The CDR3 contains 15 residues. Trimming at V came to 5 bases and at J to 0 bases, leaving 3 bases not matched to a gene. This CDR3 is CASSSGTSSYNEQFF. The CDR3 DNA sequence: TGTGCCAGCAGTAGCGGGACTAGCTCCTACAATGAGCAGTTCTTC.

This rearrangement joins TRBV7-6 to TRBJ2-3; TRBD2 matches 9 bases. The CDR3 spans 16 residues. The V and J ends lost 2 bases and 6 bases, in that order; junction bases with no gene match: 9. Germline V CDR1 and CDR2: SGHVS, FNYEAQ. The CDR3: CASSLTPTSGGDTQYF. CDR3 DNA sequence: TGTGCCAGCAGCTTAACCCCGACTAGCGGAGGGGATACGCAGTATTTT.

This chain uses TRBV19 with TRBJ2-7; 9 positions agree with TRBD1. CDR1 and CDR2 (germline): LNHDA, SQIVND (reference sequence). V trimming: 6 bases; J trimming: 1 base; junction bases outside the gene matches: 7. This CDR3 is built from 15 residues. CDR3 residues: CASRKGQGKSYEQYF. The CDR3 region has the DNA TGTGCCAGTAGGAAGGGACAGGGTAAATCCTACGAGCAGTACTTC.